What follows are 15 T cell receptor beta chains derived from one specimen sequenced in a study of PD-1 blockade in classical Hodgkin lymphoma (dated by TCRdb to 2019 to 2021). Libraries came from the immunoSEQ multiplex PCR assay. TCRdb took this table from immuneACCESS and kept in-frame rearrangements with V and J called. Such tables lack part of the clones; where checked against another copy, unresolved V genes explain under half of the gap, and the rest is unexplained. This sample lists some 52,000 clones; roughly 86% were detected once. The leading ten clones occupy roughly 7.1% of the sample. What this sample's time point label stands for: cycle 4 day 1 (C4D1), after more than five weeks of nivolumab. Every trial patient had relapsed after autologous stem cell transplantation, and cohorts A, B and C differed in prior brentuximab vedotin exposure. The sample was peripheral blood mononuclear cells (PBMCs), taken before the fourth cycle of nivolumab. The receptor source for this set is a human donor with classical Hodgkin lymphoma.

The chain recombines TRBV7-6 with TRBJ2-7, with 8 bases fitting TRBD2. CDR1 and CDR2 (germline): SGHVS, FNYEAQ. The CDR3 has 16 residues. Trimming cost V 1 base and J 0 bases; bases outside gene matches: 5. The CDR3 protein is CASSLGAGGSSYEQYF. The CDR3 DNA reads as TGTGCCAGCAGCTTAGGCGCGGGGGGTAGCTCCTACGAGCAGTACTTC.

This sequence joins TRBV7-7 and TRBJ2-7, with 8 bases aligning to TRBD2. Trimming removed 3 bases from V and 3 bases from J; junction bases left unmatched: 10. CDR3 length equals 16 residues. The germline CDR1 and CDR2 sequences are SSHAT and FNYEAQ (reference sequence). The CDR3 protein is CASSFRGSGSFYEQYF. The CDR3, as DNA: TGTGCCAGCAGCTTCCGGGGGAGCGGGAGCTTCTACGAGCAGTACTTC.

CDR3 bases: TGTGCCATCAGTGGGACTAGCGGTTACAATGAGCAGTTCTTC. Amino acids: CAISGTSGYNEQFF. This sequence joins TRBV10-3 and TRBJ2-1; 10 bases align to TRBD2. CDR1 is ENHRY, CDR2 SYGVKD, per germline. The CDR3 covers 14 residues. Germline trimming cut 4 bases from V and 4 bases from J; bases unmatched to any gene: 1.

This clone was observed a handful of times. This rearrangement joins TRBV19 to TRBJ1-5; D unclear. The CDR3 is made up of 18 amino acids. Germline V gene lookup returns CDR1 LNHDA and CDR2 SQIVND (reference sequence). Trimming removed 2 bases at V and 0 bases at J, with 17 bases between. The DNA for the CDR3 is TGTGCCAGTAGTATAAGCCGGAGACGGCAATATAGCAATCAGCCCCAGCATTTT. This encodes CASSISRRRQYSNQPQHF.

This clone was observed a single time. The chain joins TRBV6-5 to TRBJ2-7; 7 bases map to TRBD2. Looked up from germline, CDR1 is MNHEY and CDR2 is SVGAGI. Trimming removed 5 bases from V and 4 bases from J; junction bases left unmatched: 5. CDR3 length equals 13 residues. The CDR3 reads CASSPGGGYEQYF. The CDR3 DNA reads as TGTGCCAGCAGTCCTGGGGGGGGGTACGAGCAGTACTTC.

This clone was counted a few times. This chain joins TRBV7-3 and TRBJ2-2; 10 nucleotides match TRBD2. The CDR3 is made up of 15 amino acids. Looked up from germline, CDR1 is SGHTA and CDR2 is FQGTGA. V lost 5 bases, J lost 5 bases, and 5 bases stayed unmatched. The CDR3 region has the DNA TGTGCCAGCAGCCCAGCGGGAGGGCGAACCGGGGAGCTGTTTTTT. It encodes CASSPAGGRTGELFF.

V gene TRBV7-3 combines with J gene TRBJ1-1; no clear D. Germline V gives CDR1 SGHTA, CDR2 FQGTGA. V was shortened by 1 base and J by 2 bases, with 11 bases between the two germline ends. The CDR3 totals 15 residues. Here the CDR3 DNA reads TGTGCCAGCAGCTTAAAGGCCCTGGGCAACACTGAAGCTTTCTTT. Translating it yields CASSLKALGNTEAFF.

The chain employs TRBV19 and TRBJ2-3, with 7 bases aligning to TRBD1. Per the germline V gene, CDR1 is LNHDA and CDR2 is SQIVND (reference sequence). V shed 5 bases, J shed 1 base, and the junction held 9 bases outside the gene matches. The CDR3 extends over 16 amino acids. This CDR3 reads CASSSPTGPGTDTQYF. The CDR3 DNA reads as TGTGCCAGTAGTTCACCGACAGGGCCGGGCACAGATACGCAGTATTTT.

This clone has just one count. The CDR3 region is CASSLAQGQGIGYTF. The CDR3 DNA is TGTGCCAGCAGCTTAGCACAAGGACAGGGGATCGGCTACACCTTC. The chain couples TRBV11-2 to TRBJ1-2; 9 positions agree with TRBD1. V dropped 1 base and J dropped 8; count of bases not matched to a gene: 8. The germline gives CDR1 SGHAT, CDR2 FQNNGV. The CDR3 consists of 15 residues.

The rearrangement links TRBV5-1 to TRBJ2-5; D is perhaps TRBD1 (6 bases). V was clipped by 4 bases and J by 2 bases, with 12 bases between them. The length of the CDR3 is 14 residues. The germline V gene encodes CDR1 SGHRS and CDR2 YFSETQ. The CDR3 loop reads CASSQLDSQETQYF. The CDR3, as DNA: TGCGCCAGCAGCCAGCTGGACAGTCAAGAGACCCAGTACTTC.

The V call is TRBV7-9, the J call TRBJ2-5; a weak D match, TRBD1 (6 bases). CDR3 length: 14 residues. V lost 3 bases, J lost 0 bases, and 8 bases lay in between. The germline V gene has CDR1 SEHNR and CDR2 FQNEAQ (reference sequence). CDR3 nucleotide sequence: TGTGCCAGCAGCTTGTACAGGGACCAAGAGACCCAGTACTTC. This gives the protein CASSLYRDQETQYF.

The chain links TRBV7-3 to TRBJ2-3, with a possible D match to TRBD1 (7 bases). This CDR3 comprises 15 residues. Per germline, CDR1 SGHTA and CDR2 FQGTGA. Trimming cost V 5 bases and J 0 bases, with 12 bases left between them. In DNA, the CDR3 is TGTGCCAGCAGCGCCCAGGGGGGCAGCACAGATACGCAGTATTTT. Its translation is CASSAQGGSTDTQYF.

The chain is built from TRBV18 and TRBJ1-1; tentatively, D is TRBD1 (5 bases). V lost 3 bases and J lost 5, with 13 bases in between. The CDR3 extends over 14 amino acids. CDR1 is KGHSH and CDR2 is LQKENI in the germline V gene. CDR3 in amino acids: CASSPSQGRTEAFF. The CDR3, as DNA: TGTGCCAGCTCACCGAGTCAGGGACGGACTGAAGCTTTCTTT.

The chain has TRBV28 and TRBJ2-7, with D possibly matching TRBD1 (7 bases). V was clipped by 3 bases and J by 3 bases, with 12 bases between them. Germline V gene data show CDR1 as MDHEN and CDR2 as SYDVKM. There are 14 residues in the CDR3. The CDR3 bases are TGTGCCAGCAGTTTGGCAGGGGGGAGCTACGAGCAGTACTTC. Protein sequence: CASSLAGGSYEQYF.

As DNA, the CDR3 is TGTGCCAGCAGTGAAGCTTCAGATACGCAGTATTTT. This gives the protein CASSEASDTQYF. V gene TRBV6-1 combines with J gene TRBJ2-3; D remains unclear. V shed 0 bases and J shed 4 bases, with 2 bases lying between them. Germline CDR1 MNHNS, CDR2 SASEGT. The CDR3 has 12 residues.